Listed here are 18 T cell receptor beta chains from one sample, sequenced in a study of blood T cell repertoires in COVID-19 (dated by TCRdb to the early 2020s). Receptor libraries were prepared by the immunoSEQ multiplex PCR assay. TCRdb carries this immuneACCESS record with in-frame sequences only. Its versions omit some clonotypes, under half of them owing to an unresolved V gene in the studies checked, with the rest unexplained. The sample table holds about half a million clones, of which around nine tenths were seen once. The top ten clones comprise roughly 8% of the sample. Sequences were obtained from PBMCs or T cells enriched from blood (not recorded which). The receptor source for this set is a woman aged 55-69 years who had recovered from COVID-19.

This clone was observed a single time. V usage is TRBV15 and J usage is TRBJ2-1, with TRBD1 matching over 7 bases. The V gene's germline CDR1 is LNHNV and CDR2 YYDKDF (reference sequence). The CDR3 loop spans 15 amino acids. V shed 1 base and J 4 bases; nucleotides not matched to a gene: 4. The CDR3 DNA is TGTGCCACCAGCAGAGGGGACAGTGATTACAATGAGCAGTTCTTC. Translated, it gives CATSRGDSDYNEQFF.

The chain uses TRBV21-1 and TRBJ2-2; the table names TRBD2, a call not compared with the DNA. TRBV21-1 represents a pseudogene. The CDR3 covers 15 residues. CDR3 region: CATTRAGGNTGELFF. CDR3 coding DNA: TGTGCCACGACCCGTGCGGGAGGGAACACCGGGGAGCTGTTTTTT.

The chain recombines TRBV5-5 with TRBJ1-5; no firm D call. Trimming took off 3 bases at V and 4 bases at J, with 14 bases between the two ends. The CDR3 runs to 15 residues. Per the germline V gene, CDR1 is SGHKS and CDR2 is YYEKEE (reference sequence). The CDR3 sequence: CASSSLGGNNQPQHF. CDR3 bases: TGTGCCAGCAGCTCCCTGGGCGGGAATAATCAGCCCCAGCATTTT.

This clone is a singleton in its sample. This sequence joins TRBV3-1 (or the pseudogene TRBV3-2) and TRBJ2-4; 7 bases fit TRBD1. With V trimmed by 4 bases and J by 4 bases, 16 bases remained unmatched. The V gene's germline CDR1 is LGHDT and CDR2 YNNKEL (reference sequence). This CDR3 comprises 18 residues. Here the CDR3 DNA reads TGTGCCAGCAGCCTAAGGGCCAGGACAGGACAACTAAAAAACATTCAGTACTTC. Its protein product is CASSLRARTGQLKNIQYF.

This chain uses TRBV9 with TRBJ1-3; no clear D. Trimming left V 3 bases short and J 0 bases short, with 10 bases between. The germline CDR1 and CDR2 sequences are SGDLS and YYNGEE. This CDR3 is 15 amino acids long. The CDR3 DNA follows: TGTGCCAGCAGCGGAGGAGGCCCCTCTGGAAACACCATATATTTT. Translated, it gives CASSGGGPSGNTIYF.

The genes are TRBV7-9 and TRBJ2-7, with D perhaps matching TRBD1 (6 bases). From germline, CDR1 is SEHNR and CDR2 FQNEAQ (reference sequence). The CDR3 loop spans 13 amino acids. Deletions cut 4 bases from V and 4 bases from J, with 11 bases between. The CDR3: CASSSQGTYEQYF. DNA of the CDR3: TGTGCCAGCAGCTCACAGGGAACATACGAGCAGTACTTC.

CDR3 sequence: CASSRGGKDTEAFF. The CDR3 bases are TGTGCCAGCAGTCGGGGGGGGAAGGACACTGAAGCTTTCTTT. The chain employs TRBV28 and TRBJ1-1, with D tentatively TRBD1 (5 bases). The CDR3 has 14 amino acids. V dropped 5 bases and J dropped 3 bases, with 13 bases sitting between them. The V gene's germline CDR1 is MDHEN and CDR2 SYDVKM.

The V gene is TRBV6-5, the J gene TRBJ2-2, with TRBD2 identical over 8 bases. Germline V gene lookup returns CDR1 MNHEY and CDR2 SVGAGI. Trimming removed 6 bases from V and 5 bases from J; junction bases left unmatched: 8. This CDR3 has 15 residues. The CDR3 loop is CASSTAGGWTGELFF. The CDR3 coding sequence is TGTGCCAGCAGCACCGCGGGGGGTTGGACCGGGGAGCTGTTTTTT.

The rearrangement links TRBV27 to TRBJ1-5; 8 bases align to TRBD1. The CDR3 loop spans 14 amino acids. Trimming cost V 3 bases and J 5 bases; bases outside gene matches: 3. CDR1 is MNHEY and CDR2 is SMNVEV in the germline V gene (reference sequence). CDR3 amino acids: CASSLLTGDQPQHF. DNA for the CDR3: TGTGCCAGCAGTTTGTTGACAGGGGATCAGCCCCAGCATTTT.

The chain joins TRBV4-1 to TRBJ2-1; 8 nucleotides align to TRBD2. V shed 0 bases and J 1 base; nucleotides not matched to a gene: 14. The CDR3 contains 20 residues. The germline V gene encodes CDR1 MGHRA and CDR2 YSYEKL. Written as DNA, the CDR3 is TGCGCCAGCAGCCAAGATTTAAGGCTAGCGGGTCCTTCATCCTACAATGAGCAGTTCTTC. This translates into CASSQDLRLAGPSSYNEQFF.

J is TRBJ1-2 and V is TRBV5-5, with 7 bases aligning to TRBD1. The CDR3 loop spans 14 amino acids. Germline assignment: CDR1 SGHKS and CDR2 YYEKEE (reference sequence). Trimming took 2 bases from V and 4 from J; bases not matched to a gene: 5. The DNA of the CDR3 is TGTGCCAGCAGCTTCCCAGGGGGTATCTATGGCTACACCTTC. Amino acids: CASSFPGGIYGYTF.

Written as DNA, the CDR3 is TGTGCCAGCAGTGAAGACCTAACGGGACAGCCCTACAATGAGCAGTTCTTC. Its protein product is CASSEDLTGQPYNEQFF. The chain uses TRBV9 and TRBJ2-1; 7 positions agree with TRBD1. From germline, CDR1 is SGDLS and CDR2 YYNGEE. This CDR3 has 17 residues. V gave up 5 bases and J gave up 2 bases; unmatched junction bases: 13.

This sequence joins TRBV3-1 (or the pseudogene TRBV3-2) and TRBJ2-2; unclear D gene. The CDR3 spans 11 residues. Deletions cut 4 bases from V and 8 bases from J, with 5 bases between. CDR1 is LGHDT, CDR2 YNNKEL, per germline (reference sequence). DNA of the CDR3: TGTGCCAGCAGCCTCAATGGGGAGCTGTTTTTT. Translating it yields CASSLNGELFF.

The chain links TRBV6-5 to TRBJ1-1; D ambiguous. CDR3 size: 14 residues. Germline CDR1 and CDR2: MNHEY and SVGAGI. V lost 0 bases, J lost 1 base, and 6 bases lay in between. Here the CDR3 DNA reads TGTGCCAGCAGTTACTCCGTTCGGAACACTGAAGCTTTCTTT. Its translation is CASSYSVRNTEAFF.

The chain uses TRBV5-4 and TRBJ2-7; the match to TRBD2 covers 7 bases. The V segment lost 0 bases and the J segment 1 base; nucleotides outside the gene matches: 4. The CDR3 spans 15 residues. Germline V gene lookup returns CDR1 SGHNT and CDR2 YYREEE (reference sequence). The CDR3 reads CASSLGGGGSYEQYF. DNA for the CDR3: TGTGCCAGCAGCTTGGGCGGGGGAGGGTCCTACGAGCAGTACTTC. Complete variable domain (other parts from reference TRBV5-4 and TRBJ2-7): ETGVTQSPTHLIKTRGQQVTLRCSSQSGHNTVSWYQQALGQGPQFIFQYYREEENGRGNFPPRFSGLQFPNYSSELNVNALELDDSALYLCASSLGGGGSYEQYFGPGTRLTVT.

This chain uses TRBV28 with TRBJ1-2; D unresolved. V was trimmed by 6 bases and J by 8 bases, leaving 10 bases between them. CDR3 length: 11 amino acids. Germline loops: CDR1 MDHEN, CDR2 SYDVKM. CDR3 nucleotides: TGTGCCAGCAGAACTATTAAGGGCTACACCTTC. It specifies CASRTIKGYTF.

The chain joins TRBV5-1 to TRBJ2-6, with TRBD2 as a possible D gene (6 bases). The CDR3 totals 17 residues. Germline CDR1 and CDR2: SGHRS and YFSETQ. Trimming stripped 0 bases from V and 0 bases from J, with 10 bases between. In nucleotides, the CDR3 is TGCGCCAGCAGCTTGGTACCGACTAGCTCTGGGGCCAACGTCCTGACTTTC. Protein product: CASSLVPTSSGANVLTF. Full variable domain (rest looked up from reference TRBV5-1 and TRBJ2-6): KAGVTQTPRYLIKTRGQQVTLSCSPISGHRSVSWYQQTPGQGLQFLFEYFSETQRNKGNFPGRFSGRQFSNSRSEMNVSTLELGDSALYLCASSLVPTSSGANVLTFGAGSRLTVL.

This clone was seen a single time. One end of the junction is discordant with germline, which a read error may explain. This chain links TRBV7-7 with TRBJ1-1; D call uncertain. The V gene's germline CDR1 is SSHAT and CDR2 FNYEAQ (reference sequence). The CDR3 is 13 amino acids. CDR3 nucleotides: TGTGCTAGCAGCGCAGACTGGAACACTGAAGCTTTCTTT. Translation gives CASSADWNTEAFF.